What follows are 10 T cell receptor beta chains derived from one specimen sequenced in a study of blood T cells in healthy people across ages. The second PCR ran about 6 to 11 cycles with a sample-barcoded 5' primer and J-beta primers. TCRdb passed the 5' RACE reads through MiXCR, listing each CDR3 protein once. In the table there are 600,000 to 850,000 distinct CDR3 sequences, approximately 39% of which are singletons. Input material: blood. The receptors come from a woman aged 60-75 years in good health.

This clonotype was seen at least ten times. The chain carries TRBV29-1 and TRBJ2-1; TRBD1 agrees at 9 bases. This CDR3 has 15 residues. From germline, CDR1 is SQVTM and CDR2 ANQGSEA. V lost 6 bases, J lost 4 bases, and 10 bases stayed unmatched. The CDR3 DNA reads TGCAGCGTGCTCACCGGGACAGGGTTTTACAATGAGCAGTTCTTC. It translates to CSVLTGTGFYNEQFF.

The V gene is TRBV28, the J gene TRBJ2-7; 9 bases agree with TRBD1. The junction had 3 bases not matched to a gene; V was cut back by 0 bases and J by 3 bases. Germline assignment: CDR1 MDHEN and CDR2 SYDVKM. The CDR3 contains 15 residues. The CDR3 loop reads CASSLWGTGIYEQYF. The CDR3 DNA reads TGTGCCAGCAGTTTATGGGGGACAGGGATCTACGAGCAGTACTTC.

V gene TRBV5-1 combines with J gene TRBJ2-1, with TRBD1 as a possible D gene (6 bases). The CDR3 contains 15 residues. V shed 0 bases and J shed 6 bases, with 13 bases lying between them. From germline, CDR1 is SGHRS and CDR2 YFSETQ. The DNA for the CDR3 is TGCGCCAGCAGCTTGGTGTCAGGGGTGGCCAATGAGCAGTTCTTC. This codes for CASSLVSGVANEQFF.

This chain uses TRBV24-1 with TRBJ2-7; 7 nucleotides align to TRBD1. Germline trimming cut 5 bases from V and 4 bases from J; bases unmatched to any gene: 13. Germline assignment: CDR1 KGHDR and CDR2 SFDVKD. The CDR3 runs to 16 residues. The chain's CDR3 is CATSVNDREPVYEQYF. The CDR3 coding sequence is TGTGCCACCAGTGTTAACGACAGGGAGCCTGTTTACGAGCAGTACTTC.

V and J are TRBV7-2 and TRBJ2-5; perhaps TRBD1 as D (8 bases). Germline V gives CDR1 SGHTA, CDR2 FQGNSA. Trimming left V 0 bases short and J 11 bases short, with 25 bases between. The CDR3 runs 17 residues. In DNA, the CDR3 is TGTGCCAGCAGCTTAGCTGGGGGGGGGACAGGATCTTGTGGGCAGTACTTC. It specifies CASSLAGGGTGSCGQYF. The full variable domain, in which reference TRBV7-2 and TRBJ2-5 provide the parts outside the CDR3, is GAGVSQSPSNKVTEKGKDVELRCDPISGHTALYWYRQSLGQGLEFLIYFQGNSAPDKSGLPSDRFSAERTGGSVSTLTIQRTQQEDSAVYLCASSLAGGGTGSCGQYFGPGTRLLVL.

The CDR3 sequence: CASSRQGRLADTQYF. Written as DNA, the CDR3 is TGTGCCAGCAGCAGACAGGGAAGGTTGGCAGATACGCAGTATTTT. V is TRBV7-3 and J is TRBJ2-3; 7 positions agree with TRBD1. The V segment lost 5 bases and the J segment 4 bases; nucleotides outside the gene matches: 9. The germline gives CDR1 SGHTA, CDR2 FQGTGA. The CDR3 runs 15 residues.

Concerning this clonotype: A much larger clone lies a single base off, so this may be a read error. The gene calls are TRBV6-2 or TRBV6-3 and TRBJ2-7; 10 positions agree with TRBD1. The V and J ends lost 4 bases and 2 bases, in that order; junction bases with no gene match: 20. This CDR3 spans 20 amino acids. The germline V gene has CDR1 MNHEY and CDR2 SVGEGT. CDR3 DNA: TGTGCCAGCAGTTCCGGGTACAGGGACAGGGGTCAGCAGGACCCCTACGAGCAGTACTTC. Protein sequence: CASSSGYRDRGQQDPYEQYF.

The gene calls are TRBV7-3 and TRBJ2-7, with 15 bases fitting TRBD2. The germline gives CDR1 SGHTA, CDR2 FQGTGA. The CDR3 is made up of 17 amino acids. V lost 2 bases, J lost 0 bases, and 2 bases stayed unmatched. CDR3 nucleotide sequence: TGTGCCAGCAGCTTACAGGGACTAGCGGGGGGCTCCTACGAGCAGTACTTC. Translated, it gives CASSLQGLAGGSYEQYF.

This clonotype was seen at least ten times. The chain joins TRBV7-2 to TRBJ2-7; tentatively, D is TRBD2 (7 bases). V was trimmed by 0 bases and J by 4 bases, leaving 16 bases between them. Germline V CDR1 and CDR2: SGHTA, FQGNSA. This CDR3 has 16 residues. The DNA of the CDR3 is TGTGCCAGCAGCTTAGCCGCGGGGGCTTTCGTGTACGAGCAGTACTTC. Translation: CASSLAAGAFVYEQYF.

This chain connects TRBV5-1 to TRBJ2-5; possibly TRBD1 for D (6 bases). V lost 8 bases to trimming and J lost 1 base, with 15 bases between them. From germline, CDR1 is SGHRS and CDR2 YFSETQ. This CDR3 spans 14 amino acids. Here the CDR3 DNA reads TGCGCCAGTAGCAGGACAGTGAGCCAAGAGACCCAGTACTTC. This codes for CASSRTVSQETQYF.